One and the same sample provided the 29 T cell receptor beta chains below, sequenced in a study of T cells after yellow fever vaccination. Each CDR3 protein is one row after TCRdb ran MiXCR on the 5' RACE reads. The table lists roughly 340,000 distinct CDR3 sequences, approximately 9% of them singletons, with about a sixth in the top ten. The input for sequencing was PBMCs, taken on the day of the first yellow fever vaccination. These receptors were collected from a man younger than 35 who received the YFV17D yellow fever vaccine.

A remark on this clonotype: A read error may be the cause here, since a much bigger clone is one base away. The chain joins TRBV7-6 to TRBJ2-2, with D unclear. CDR3 length equals 14 residues. Germline V gives CDR1 SGHVS, CDR2 FNYEAQ. CDR3 amino acids: CAGSLERNTGELFF. CDR3 DNA sequence: TGTGCCGGCAGCTTAGAGAGGAACACCGGGGAGCTGTTTTTT. The whole variable domain, remainder taken from reference TRBV7-6 and TRBJ2-2, is GAGVSQSPRYKVTKRGQDVALRCDPISGHVSLYWYRQALGQGPEFLTYFNYEAQQDKSGLPNDRFSAERPEGSISTLTIQRTEQRDSAMYRCAGSLERNTGELFFGEGSRLTVL.

J is TRBJ2-7 and V is TRBV20-1; D call uncertain. V was shortened by 4 bases and J by 7 bases, with 17 bases between the two germline ends. Germline CDR1 DFQATT, CDR2 SNEGSKA (reference sequence). The CDR3 length is 13 residues. This chain's CDR3 is CSAIMTRADEQYF. CDR3 DNA sequence: TGCAGTGCTATCATGACACGGGCGGATGAGCAGTACTTC.

This clonotype turned up a few times. The rearrangement uses TRBV5-1 and TRBJ2-2; no firm D call. CDR1 is SGHRS and CDR2 is YFSETQ in the germline V gene. This CDR3 contains 15 residues. V was cut by 1 base and J by 0 bases, with 7 bases left in between. The CDR3 sequence is CASSLQASNTGELFF. As DNA, the CDR3 is TGCGCCAGCAGCTTGCAGGCCTCGAACACCGGGGAGCTGTTTTTT.

The rearrangement links TRBV20-1 to TRBJ2-1; D is possibly TRBD2 (6 bases). The CDR3 spans 16 residues. V lost 0 bases to trimming and J lost 8 bases, with 20 bases between them. Germline-derived CDR1 and CDR2 are DFQATT and SNEGSKA (reference sequence). The CDR3 coding sequence is TGCAGTGCTAGAGATCGGAGAGCGGGTACTTTGGATGAGCAGTTCTTC. It codes for CSARDRRAGTLDEQFF.

The CDR3 protein is CATSRGVGEEQYV. The CDR3 DNA is TGTGCCACCAGCAGAGGGGTAGGGGAGGAGCAGTACGTC. The chain joins TRBV15 to TRBJ2-7, with D possibly being TRBD1 or TRBD2 (5 bases each). The germline gives CDR1 LNHNV, CDR2 YYDKDF (reference sequence). The CDR3 has 13 amino acids. The ends were cut back, 1 base at V and 7 bases at J, with 11 bases in the middle.

In this sample, this clonotype turned up many times. J is TRBJ2-2 and V is TRBV27; 8 bases line up with TRBD2. V was pared by 5 bases and J by 4 bases, with 6 bases of the junction left unmatched. The CDR3 runs 15 residues. Germline CDR1 is MNHEY and CDR2 is SMNVEV (reference sequence). Written as DNA, the CDR3 is TGTGCCAGCAGTCCCCGGGGGGGGCGCACCGGGGAGCTGTTTTTT. As protein: CASSPRGGRTGELFF.

This clonotype was detected a few times. The V call is TRBV2, the J call TRBJ2-7; 8 positions match TRBD1. Per the germline V gene, CDR1 is SNHLY and CDR2 is FYNNEI. This CDR3 contains 17 residues. J lost 3 bases, V lost 2 bases, and 12 bases had no gene match. In DNA form, the CDR3 reads TGTGCCAGCAGTGAAACGAGGGACACAGGGGGTCGCTACGAGCAGTACTTC. The encoded protein is CASSETRDTGGRYEQYF.

This clonotype was seen a handful of times. The rearrangement joins TRBV7-3 to TRBJ2-6; maybe TRBD1 (6 bases). The CDR3 has 13 amino acids. The V gene lost 2 bases and the J gene lost 9 bases, with 8 bases spanning the gap. Germline loops: CDR1 SGHTA, CDR2 FQGTGA. Here the CDR3 reads CASSLGGHNVLTF. The CDR3 bases are TGTGCCAGCAGCTTAGGGGGACACAACGTCCTGACTTTC.

The chain has TRBV20-1 and TRBJ2-7, with 7 bases fitting TRBD1. CDR3 size: 12 residues. J was trimmed by 7 bases and V by 5 bases; bases with no gene match: 8. Germline-derived CDR1 and CDR2 are DFQATT and SNEGSKA (reference sequence). The CDR3 region is CSAGDRGWEQYF. The CDR3 DNA reads as TGCAGTGCTGGGGACAGAGGCTGGGAGCAGTACTTC.

This clonotype came up many times. This chain connects TRBV6-2 or TRBV6-3 to TRBJ2-7, with D hard to call. V was clipped by 4 bases and J by 4 bases, with 8 bases between them. CDR3 length: 12 residues. Germline CDR1 reads MNHEY; CDR2 reads SVGEGT. CDR3 protein: CASSLDVYEQYF. The DNA for the CDR3 is TGTGCCAGCAGTTTGGATGTTTACGAGCAGTACTTC.

In this sample, this clonotype turned up a few times. V and J are TRBV24-1 and TRBJ1-1; tentatively, D is TRBD1 (5 bases). CDR3 length: 12 amino acids. Trimming stripped 3 bases from V and 7 bases from J, with 8 bases between. Germline-derived CDR1 and CDR2 are KGHDR and SFDVKD. The CDR3 region is CATSDRGDEAFF. The CDR3 coding sequence is TGTGCCACCAGTGATCGGGGGGATGAAGCTTTCTTT.

The gene calls are TRBV4-3 and TRBJ1-2; D gene ambiguous. V lost 2 bases to trimming and J lost 7 bases, with 11 bases between them. Germline V lookup: CDR1 LGHNA, CDR2 YSLEER. The length of the CDR3 is 13 residues. This chain's CDR3 is CASSQPGYSGYTF. DNA of the CDR3: TGCGCCAGCAGCCAACCGGGTTACTCTGGCTACACCTTC.

The table lists this clonotype with many counts. The J gene is TRBJ2-1, the V gene TRBV12-3 or TRBV12-4; D possibly uses TRBD1 or TRBD2 (6 bases each). V was trimmed by 4 bases and J by 7 bases, leaving 14 bases between them. CDR3 length: 14 amino acids. The CDR3 coding sequence is TGTGCCAGCAGTTCCCGAGGAGGGGGGAATGAGCAGTTCTTC. The encoded protein is CASSSRGGGNEQFF.

The rearrangement links TRBV7-2 to TRBJ2-2, with D perhaps TRBD1 (5 bases). Trimming removed 3 bases at V and 5 bases at J, with 7 bases between. Germline CDR1 reads SGHTA; CDR2 reads FQGNSA. The CDR3 has 13 residues. As DNA, the CDR3 is TGTGCCAGCAGCTTTCGACAGACCGGGGAGCTGTTTTTT. Translation: CASSFRQTGELFF.

This clonotype was found a few times. The chain carries TRBV30 and TRBJ1-5; D possibly corresponds to TRBD1 (5 bases). The CDR3 has 14 residues. The germline CDR1 and CDR2 sequences are GTSNPN and SVGIG (reference sequence). V lost 3 bases and J 3 bases, leaving 12 bases between the germline ends. CDR3 coding DNA: TGTGCCTGGAGGGATGGACACTTCAATCAGCCCCAGCATTTT. The encoded protein is CAWRDGHFNQPQHF.

This clonotype was seen a handful of times. V gene TRBV30 combines with J gene TRBJ2-2; D not certain. The germline V gene encodes CDR1 GTSNPN and CDR2 SVGIG (reference sequence). CDR3 length equals 11 residues. V lost 1 base to trimming and J lost 8 bases, with 5 bases between them. In DNA, the CDR3 is TGTGCCTGGAGTGGAGTAGGGGAGCTGTTTTTT. This codes for CAWSGVGELFF.

The V gene is TRBV7-2, the J gene TRBJ1-2; TRBD1 might be the D (6 bases). Trimming removed 5 bases at V and 4 bases at J, with 8 bases between. The CDR3 length is 12 residues. The germline gives CDR1 SGHTA, CDR2 FQGNSA. The CDR3 coding sequence is TGTGCCAGCAGCAAACAGGGCTATGGCTACACCTTC. This encodes CASSKQGYGYTF.

The table lists this clonotype with a count of one. This CDR3 reads CASSAGQVCEQYV. DNA for the CDR3: TGTGCCAGCAGCGCTGGGCAGGTCTGCGAGCAGTACGTC. The chain couples TRBV9 to TRBJ2-7, with no clear D. The length of the CDR3 is 13 residues. Germline V gene data show CDR1 as SGDLS and CDR2 as YYNGEE. Trimming removed 3 bases from V and 6 bases from J, with 13 bases in between.

J is TRBJ2-5 and V is TRBV7-9; 10 nucleotides align to TRBD1. Looked up from germline, CDR1 is SEHNR and CDR2 is FQNEAQ (reference sequence). The CDR3 runs 16 residues. V was clipped by 5 bases and J by 5 bases; unmatched bases: 11. CDR3 bases: TGTGCCAGCAGCCCACCGGGACAGGGGTTCAAGGAGACCCAGTACTTC. This gives the protein CASSPPGQGFKETQYF.

There are many counts of this clonotype. The CDR3, as DNA: TGCGCCAGCAGCTTGGACCCGACAGCCGGGGAGCTGTTTTTT. It encodes CASSLDPTAGELFF. J is TRBJ2-2 and V is TRBV5-1, with a tentative D call TRBD1 (5 bases). The CDR3 covers 14 residues. The germline gives CDR1 SGHRS, CDR2 YFSETQ. The V end was cut by 0 bases, the J end by 6 bases, with 9 bases between. Full variable domain (outside the CDR3, taken from reference TRBV5-1 and TRBJ2-2): KAGVTQTPRYLIKTRGQQVTLSCSPISGHRSVSWYQQTPGQGLQFLFEYFSETQRNKGNFPGRFSGRQFSNSRSEMNVSTLELGDSALYLCASSLDPTAGELFFGEGSRLTVL.

In this sample, this clonotype turned up many times. This chain joins TRBV12-3 or TRBV12-4 and TRBJ2-1, with 11 nucleotides matching TRBD2. With V trimmed by 3 bases and J by 2 bases, 0 bases remained unmatched. The CDR3 runs to 15 residues. CDR3 amino acids: CASSFSGGAYNEQFF. CDR3 coding DNA: TGTGCCAGCAGTTTTAGCGGGGGGGCCTACAATGAGCAGTTCTTC.

This clonotype was detected ten times or more. The chain recombines TRBV5-1 with TRBJ1-1, with D possibly TRBD1 on 5 matching bases. The V gene lost 3 bases and the J gene lost 4 bases, with 16 bases spanning the gap. Germline-derived CDR1 and CDR2 are SGHRS and YFSETQ. This CDR3 comprises 15 residues. CDR3 residues: CASSYDPGGGTEAFF. Here the CDR3 DNA reads TGCGCCAGCAGCTATGATCCCGGGGGAGGCACTGAAGCTTTCTTT.

This chain links TRBV6-5 with TRBJ1-1; 7 positions match TRBD1. This CDR3 spans 15 amino acids. V lost 2 bases, J lost 1 base, and 4 bases stayed unmatched. CDR1 MNHEY and CDR2 SVGAGI come from the germline V gene. CDR3 in amino acids: CASSYLTGKNTEAFF. The CDR3 region has the DNA TGTGCCAGCAGTTACCTGACAGGGAAGAACACTGAAGCTTTCTTT.

The J gene is TRBJ2-3, the V gene TRBV10-1, with a weak D call TRBD2 (6 bases). Trimming took off 3 bases at V and 5 bases at J, with 9 bases between the two ends. The CDR3 runs 13 residues. Per germline, CDR1 WNHNN and CDR2 SYGVQD (reference sequence). The CDR3 DNA reads TGCGCCAGCAGTGAAAGGAGGGAAGATACGCAGTATTTT. Translating gives CASSERREDTQYF.

With respect to this clonotype: One end of the junction does not line up with germline, which may come from a read error. The chain is built from TRBV28 and TRBJ1-5, with D possibly being TRBD1 (6 bases). The CDR3 runs to 13 residues. Germline V CDR1 and CDR2: MDHEN, SYDVKM. The CDR3 nucleotides are TGTGCCAGCAGTTTACAGGGGTACCAGCCCCAGCGTTTT. It encodes CASSLQGYQPQRF.

The table lists this clonotype with a few counts. V and J are TRBV4-2 and TRBJ2-1, with 8 bases identical to TRBD2. The junction had 11 bases not matched to a gene; V was cut back by 4 bases and J by 6 bases. Germline V gives CDR1 LGHNA, CDR2 YNFKEQ. The CDR3 runs to 16 residues. CDR3 sequence (DNA): TGTGCCAGCAGCCCCGTGGGGTCGGGGGGGCCCAATGAGCAGTTCTTC. Translation: CASSPVGSGGPNEQFF.

This clonotype was counted between two and nine times. V gene TRBV7-9 combines with J gene TRBJ1-4; the D is unclear. The germline V gene has CDR1 SEHNR and CDR2 FQNEAQ (reference sequence). This CDR3 region has 14 residues. Trimming shortened V by 0 bases and J by 4 bases, and 6 bases separated the two germline ends. The CDR3 reads CASSLAGYNEKLFF. CDR3 in DNA: TGTGCCAGCAGCTTAGCAGGGTATAATGAAAAACTGTTTTTT.

The chain recombines TRBV24-1 with TRBJ2-4, with 8 bases matching TRBD2. Germline lookup yields CDR1 KGHDR and CDR2 SFDVKD. V dropped 8 bases and J dropped 8; count of bases not matched to a gene: 7. The CDR3 loop spans 13 amino acids. The CDR3: CATIRAGRDIQYF. CDR3 bases: TGTGCCACCATCAGGGCCGGGAGGGACATTCAGTACTTC.

This clonotype appeared many times. The chain joins TRBV5-1 to TRBJ2-5; 14 bases map to TRBD2. Looked up from germline, CDR1 is SGHRS and CDR2 is YFSETQ. The V segment lost 4 bases and the J segment 3 bases; nucleotides outside the gene matches: 2. CDR3 length: 15 amino acids. CDR3 in DNA: TGCGCCAGCAGCACGGGACTAGCGGGGGAAGAGACCCAGTACTTC. This sequence encodes CASSTGLAGEETQYF.